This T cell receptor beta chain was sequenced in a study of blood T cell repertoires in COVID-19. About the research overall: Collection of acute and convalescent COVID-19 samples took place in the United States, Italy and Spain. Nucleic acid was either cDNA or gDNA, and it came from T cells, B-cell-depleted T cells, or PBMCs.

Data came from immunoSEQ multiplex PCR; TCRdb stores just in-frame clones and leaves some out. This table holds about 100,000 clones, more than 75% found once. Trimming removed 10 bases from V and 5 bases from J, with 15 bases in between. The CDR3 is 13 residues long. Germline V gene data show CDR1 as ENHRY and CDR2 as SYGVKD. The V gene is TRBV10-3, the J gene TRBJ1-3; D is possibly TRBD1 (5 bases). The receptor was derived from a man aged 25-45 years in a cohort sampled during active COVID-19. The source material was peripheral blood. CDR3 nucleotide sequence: TGTGCCACCACTACGGACACCCGAAACACCATATATTTT. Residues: CATTTDTRNTIYF.